This T cell receptor (beta chain) was recovered during a study of T cells in Graves' hyperthyroidism and ophthalmopathy. Disease duration was under 3 months in the ophthalmopathy patients, who also had a Clinical Activity Score of at least 3 and a NOSPECS grade of at least 4. Diagnosis relied on clinical symptoms, serum thyroxine and TRAb, thyroid ultrasound and orbital computed tomography. The CDR3 regions of TCR beta were amplified from RNA transcripts. The TCR CDR3 was amplified in a first-round RT-PCR using the HTBI primer set. MiXCR, run by TCRdb on the multiplex PCR reads, gives a single entry per CDR3 protein. This sample has some 570,000 distinct CDR3 sequences, with 17% found just once. About this clonotype itself: Its antigen is unidentified.

Study-level findings and limits: Most thyroid-expanded clonotypes above 0.001 were also found in blood.

The source material was blood. The receptor was isolated from a woman under 30 with Graves' ophthalmopathy.

The CDR3 region has the DNA TGTGCCAGCAGTGCGACGGCGCCCAACGACGAAAAACTGTTTTTT. Translation: CASSATAPNDEKLFF. The chain employs TRBV25-1 and TRBJ1-4; D is uncertain. The germline V gene encodes CDR1 MGHDK and CDR2 SYGVNS. The CDR3 is 15 residues long. V was cut by 4 bases and J by 8 bases, with 17 bases left in between.